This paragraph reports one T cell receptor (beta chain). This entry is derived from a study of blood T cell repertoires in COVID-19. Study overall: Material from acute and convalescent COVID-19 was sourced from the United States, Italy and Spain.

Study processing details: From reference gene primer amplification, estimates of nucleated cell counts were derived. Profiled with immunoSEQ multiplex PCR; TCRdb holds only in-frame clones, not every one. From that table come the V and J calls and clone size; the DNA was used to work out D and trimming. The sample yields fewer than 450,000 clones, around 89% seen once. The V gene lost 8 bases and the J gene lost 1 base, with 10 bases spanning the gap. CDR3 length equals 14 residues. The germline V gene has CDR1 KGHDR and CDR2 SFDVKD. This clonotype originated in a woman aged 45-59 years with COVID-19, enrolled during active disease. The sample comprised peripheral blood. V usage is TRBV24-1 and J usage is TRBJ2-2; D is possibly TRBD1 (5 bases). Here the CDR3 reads CATTQTENTGELFF. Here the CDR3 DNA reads TGTGCCACCACTCAGACAGAGAACACCGGGGAGCTGTTTTTT.